This TCR beta chain was profiled in a study of Tregs in tolerant kidney transplant recipients. Study results and caveats: Donor-specific Treg expansion exceeded global Treg expansion in tolerant patients, suggesting antigen drive.

After removal of 4 bases from V and 0 bases from J, the junction contained 8 bases not matched to a gene. Germline CDR1 is MNHEY and CDR2 is SMNVEV (reference sequence). CDR3 length: 18 residues. Assay: immunoSEQ multiplex PCR; the TCRdb copy retains only in-frame clones and omits some. Altogether some 64,000 clones are present, about 98% being singletons, with the ten largest covering 0.34%. A single count supports this clone. Its cognate antigen is unknown. Source: Tregs from blood, taken before the transplant. This sequence joins TRBV27 and TRBJ1-6; 8 bases map to TRBD1. The receptor's source is a human donor who received a combined kidney and bone marrow transplant. CDR3 sequence reads: CASSSGDRWSSYNSPLHF. The DNA for the CDR3 is TGTGCCAGCAGTTCAGGGGACAGGTGGAGCTCCTATAATTCACCCCTCCACTTT.